This T cell receptor (beta chain) was sequenced for a study of blood T cell repertoires in COVID-19. CDR3 size: 17 residues. Germline V lookup: CDR1 SGHRS, CDR2 YFSETQ. V was pared by 1 base and J by 8 bases, with 11 bases of the junction left unmatched. In the authors' workflow: Estimated nucleated cell counts came from reference gene primer amplification. Libraries were prepared by immunoSEQ multiplex PCR; TCRdb keeps only in-frame clonotypes and omits some of them. V and J calls and clone size are copied from that table; D and trimming were computed from the DNA. This sample has under 250,000 clones; under 90% occur once, and the top ten carry around 10%. Which cohort a participant joined came from the clinical history participants gave.

The source material was PBMCs or T cells enriched from blood (not recorded which). The clonotype originates from a woman aged 50 to 60 with acute COVID-19. The V gene is TRBV5-1, the J gene TRBJ1-6, with 8 nucleotides matching TRBD1. CDR3 amino acids: CASSLSVGQGGYSPLHF. In nucleotides, the CDR3 is TGCGCCAGCAGCTTGTCCGTTGGACAGGGAGGATATTCACCCCTCCACTTT.